Listed below are T cell receptor beta chains from one sample, sequenced in a study of T cells in Graves' hyperthyroidism and ophthalmopathy. TCRdb analysed the multiplex PCR reads with MiXCR anew, one entry per CDR3 protein. The sample yields around 760,000 distinct CDR3 sequences, roughly a third seen once. The sample taken for sequencing was blood. All receptors derive from a woman aged 40 to 49 with Graves' hyperthyroidism. Both conserved end residues are part of each CDR3. The order of the fields is V gene, clone size, D gene, J gene, CDR3 DNA, CDR3 protein. D genes are given only for firm matches. Some rows mark clone size as missing; the rest say once, few, many or name a class of expanded clone.

TRBV10-3	-	-	TRBJ1-2	TGTGCCTCGTACCGCGGGCAGGGCTACACCTTC	CASYRGQGYTF
TRBV29-1	many	-	TRBJ1-1	TGCAGCGGGGTGGCAGCTGAAGCTTTCTTT	CSGVAAEAFF
TRBV12-3/TRBV12-4	-	-	TRBJ2-6	TGTGCCAGCAGTAGCTCCGGGGCCAACGTCCCGACTTTC	CASSSSGANVPTF
TRBV10-1	-	TRBD1	TRBJ1-1	TGTGCCAGCAGACGGACAGGAGTGAACACTGAAGCTTCCTTT	CASRRTGVNTEASF
TRBV7-2	many	-	TRBJ2-5	TGTGCCAGCAGCCCCGTAGGGGGAGAGACCCAGTACTTC	CASSPVGGETQYF
TRBV11-2	-	TRBD2	TRBJ2-7	TGTGCCAGCTCACCTTTATTGGCTAGCGGGGGTAGCGAGCAGTACTTC	CASSPLLASGGSEQYF
TRBV6-1	many	TRBD1	TRBJ1-2	TGTGCCAGCAGCATTGGACAGGATAACTATGGCTACACCTTC	CASSIGQDNYGYTF
TRBV24-1	-	-	TRBJ2-7	TGTACCAGCAGTTCTAACCCTCGTGGCGAGCAGTACTTC	CTSSSNPRGEQYF
TRBV19	many	-	TRBJ2-5	TGTGCCAGTAGCGGCTGGCCAGATCAAGAGACCCAGTACTTC	CASSGWPDQETQYF
TRBV4-3	few	-	TRBJ1-2	TGCGCCAGCAGCCAAGTTTCCGACTGGGGCTACACCTTC	CASSQVSDWGYTF
TRBV7-2	few	TRBD1	TRBJ1-2	TGTGCCAGCAGCCCGCCGGGACAGACTAACTATGGCTACACCTTC	CASSPPGQTNYGYTF
TRBV7-2	few	-	TRBJ1-1	TGTGCCAGCAGCTTAGGGGGAATTAGGAACACTGAAGCTTTCTTT	CASSLGGIRNTEAFF
TRBV19	many	-	TRBJ2-7	TGTGCCAGTAGTGCACATCAGAGCTCCTACGAGCAGTACTTC	CASSAHQSSYEQYF
TRBV15	-	TRBD1	TRBJ1-2	TGTGCCACCAGCAGAGCCGGGACAGCGGATACCTATGGCTACACCTTC	CATSRAGTADTYGYTF
TRBV15	-	-	TRBJ1-5	TGTGCCACCAGCAGCTTGGGTGTTCAGCCCCAGCATTTT	CATSSLGVQPQHF
TRBV5-1	many	-	TRBJ1-2	TGCGCCAGCAGTGATGTTGTTGACTATGGCTACACCTTC	CASSDVVDYGYTF
TRBV10-3	many	-	TRBJ2-7	TGTGCCATAAGGGGCCGGGAGAGCTCCTACGAGCAGTACTTC	CAIRGRESSYEQYF
TRBV14	many	-	TRBJ1-6	TGTGCCAGCAGCCAAGTGAGGCAGGACTACACTTTT	CASSQVRQDYTF
TRBV28	few	-	TRBJ1-1	TGTGCCAGCAGTTTTCTGGACTCGGAGGCTTTCTTT	CASSFLDSEAFF
TRBV10-3	-	-	TRBJ1-4	TGTGCCATCAGTGAAGGGGACGAAAAACTGTTTTTT	CAISEGDEKLFF
TRBV5-1	-	-	TRBJ1-1	TGCGCCAGCAGCCAAGACGATGGATACACTGAAGCTTTCTTT	CASSQDDGYTEAFF
TRBV5-8	few	TRBD1	TRBJ1-1	TGTGCCAGCAGCTCCCGACAGGGGGCGCTAAACACTGAAGCTTTCTTT	CASSSRQGALNTEAFF
TRBV14	-	TRBD2	TRBJ2-5	TGTGCCAGCAGCCAAGCCGGCCTAGCGGGAGTTATGGAGACCCAGTACTTC	CASSQAGLAGVMETQYF
TRBV10-3	once	TRBD1	TRBJ1-3	TGTGCCAGCAGTTTAAGAACAGGGGCTTACTCTGGAAACACCATATATTTT	CASSLRTGAYSGNTIYF
TRBV3-1	-	-	TRBJ2-7	TGTGCCAGCAGCCAAACAGACGAGCGGTACTTC	CASSQTDERYF
TRBV6-1	few	-	TRBJ1-2	TGTGCCAGCAGTGTGTGGCAGGGACCCGGCTACACCTTC	CASSVWQGPGYTF
TRBV3-1	-	TRBD1	TRBJ1-1	TGTGCCAGCAGCCAAGCAACAGGGGTCACTGAAGCTTTCTTT	CASSQATGVTEAFF
TRBV5-1	-	-	TRBJ1-4	TGCGCCAGCAGCTTGGACAGGGAGGTTCCTAATGAAAAACTGTTTTTT	CASSLDREVPNEKLFF
TRBV24-1	-	-	TRBJ2-5	TGTGCCACCAGTCTCCCGACAGAACGCCTCCAAGAGACCCAGTACTTC	CATSLPTERLQETQYF
TRBV2	many	-	TRBJ1-3	TGTGCCAGCACGTTCGGGGCTGGAAACACCATATATTTT	CASTFGAGNTIYF
TRBV12-3/TRBV12-4	many	-	TRBJ1-2	TGTGCCAGCAGTTTTGGCTCCCCGGATGGCTACACCTTC	CASSFGSPDGYTF
TRBV7-9	many	-	TRBJ1-1	TGTGCCAGCAGCGAGTGGGTCCCCAGAAACACTGAAGCTTTCTTT	CASSEWVPRNTEAFF
TRBV14	-	TRBD1	TRBJ1-2	TGTGCCAGCAGCCAGGGGGGACAGCTCTATGGCTACACCTTC	CASSQGGQLYGYTF